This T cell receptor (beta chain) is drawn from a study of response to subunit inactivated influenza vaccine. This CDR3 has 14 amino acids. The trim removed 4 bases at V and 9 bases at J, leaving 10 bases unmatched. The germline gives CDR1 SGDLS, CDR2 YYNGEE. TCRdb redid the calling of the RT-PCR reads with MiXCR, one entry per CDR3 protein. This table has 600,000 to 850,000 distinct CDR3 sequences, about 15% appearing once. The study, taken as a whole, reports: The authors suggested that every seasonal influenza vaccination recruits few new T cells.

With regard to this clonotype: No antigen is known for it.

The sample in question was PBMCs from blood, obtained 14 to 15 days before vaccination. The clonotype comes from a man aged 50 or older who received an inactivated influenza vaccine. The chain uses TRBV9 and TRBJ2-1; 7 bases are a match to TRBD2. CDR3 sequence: CASSKTSPLGEQFF. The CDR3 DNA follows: TGTGCCAGCAGCAAGACTAGCCCGCTTGGTGAGCAGTTCTTC.